This T cell receptor (beta chain) is from a study of T-cell reconstitution after alpha-beta-depleted transplantation in children. A library of TCRbeta sequences, prepared with unique molecular identifiers, was generated. Via MiXCR, TCRdb re-called the PCR reads, giving one row per CDR3 protein. Altogether about 360,000 distinct CDR3 sequences are present, roughly 13% being singletons, with the ten largest covering approximately 4.2%. CDR1 is MDHEN, CDR2 SYDVKM, per germline. Trimming removed 7 bases from V and 4 bases from J, with 7 bases in between. The CDR3 length is 12 residues. V gene TRBV28 combines with J gene TRBJ2-2, with TRBD2 as a possible D gene (5 bases). The TCR was taken from a human donor who donated a stem cell graft to a child with Fanconi anemia. The sample was PBMCs, taken from the stem cell graft. This chain's CDR3 is CASTRGTGELFF. The CDR3, as DNA: TGTGCCAGCACCCGGGGCACCGGGGAGCTGTTTTTT. Combining the CDR3 with reference TRBV28 and TRBJ2-2 gives the whole variable domain DVKVTQSSRYLVKRTGEKVFLECVQDMDHENMFWYRQDPGLGLRLIYFSYDVKMKEKGDIPEGYSVSREKKERFSLILESASTNQTSMYLCASTRGTGELFFGEGSRLTVL.